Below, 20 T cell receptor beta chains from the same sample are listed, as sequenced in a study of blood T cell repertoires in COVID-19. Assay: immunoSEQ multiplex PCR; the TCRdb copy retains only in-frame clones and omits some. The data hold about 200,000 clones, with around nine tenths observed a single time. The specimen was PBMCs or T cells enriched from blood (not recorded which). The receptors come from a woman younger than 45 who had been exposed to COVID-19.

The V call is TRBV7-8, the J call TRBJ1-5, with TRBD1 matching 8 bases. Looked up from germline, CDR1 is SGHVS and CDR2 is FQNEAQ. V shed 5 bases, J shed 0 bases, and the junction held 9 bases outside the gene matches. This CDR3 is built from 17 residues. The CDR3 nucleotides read TGTGCCAGCAGCCGAGACAGGGGAATATATAGCAATCAGCCCCAGCATTTT. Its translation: CASSRDRGIYSNQPQHF. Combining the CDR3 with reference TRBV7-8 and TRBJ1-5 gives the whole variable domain GAGVSQSPRYKVAKRGQDVALRCDPISGHVSLFWYQQALGQGPEFLTYFQNEAQLDKSGLPSDRFFAERPEGSVSTLKIQRTQQEDSAVYLCASSRDRGIYSNQPQHFGDGTRLSIL.

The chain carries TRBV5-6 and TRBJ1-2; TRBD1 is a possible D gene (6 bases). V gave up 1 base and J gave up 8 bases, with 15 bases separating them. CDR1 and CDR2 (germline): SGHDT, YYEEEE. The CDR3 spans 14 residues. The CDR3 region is CASSLTGYTRGYTF. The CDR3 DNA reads TGTGCCAGCAGCTTGACAGGGTATACTCGCGGCTACACCTTC.

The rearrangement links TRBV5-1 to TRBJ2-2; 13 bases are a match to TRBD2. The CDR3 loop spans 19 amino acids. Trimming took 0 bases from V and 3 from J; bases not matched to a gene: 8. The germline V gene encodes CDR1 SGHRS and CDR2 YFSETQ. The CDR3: CASSLVRTSGGTDTGELFF. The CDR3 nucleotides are TGCGCCAGCAGCTTGGTTAGGACTAGCGGGGGCACGGACACCGGGGAGCTGTTTTTT.

CDR3 sequence (DNA): TGTGCCAGTAGTCCCCACGACAGGGGGTACACTGAAGCTTTCTTT. The encoded protein is CASSPHDRGYTEAFF. The chain joins TRBV19 to TRBJ1-1, with TRBD1 identical over 9 bases. This CDR3 spans 15 amino acids. Germline V gene data show CDR1 as LNHDA and CDR2 as SQIVND (reference sequence). Trimming took 5 bases from V and 3 from J; bases not matched to a gene: 7.

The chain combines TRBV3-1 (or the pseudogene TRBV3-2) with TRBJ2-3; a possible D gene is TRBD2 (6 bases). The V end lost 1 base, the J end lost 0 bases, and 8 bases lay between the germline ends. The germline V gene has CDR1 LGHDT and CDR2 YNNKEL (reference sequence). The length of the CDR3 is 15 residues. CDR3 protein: CASSQVAVSTDTQYF. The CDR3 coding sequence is TGTGCCAGCAGCCAAGTAGCGGTTAGCACAGATACGCAGTATTTT.

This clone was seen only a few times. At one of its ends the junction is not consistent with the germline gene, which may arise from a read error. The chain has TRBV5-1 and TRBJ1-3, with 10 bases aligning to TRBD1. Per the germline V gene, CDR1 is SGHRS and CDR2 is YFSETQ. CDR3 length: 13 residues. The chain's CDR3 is CASSLEPWDRGSF. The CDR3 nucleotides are TGCGCCAGCAGCTTGGAACCTTGGGACAGGGGTAGTTTT.

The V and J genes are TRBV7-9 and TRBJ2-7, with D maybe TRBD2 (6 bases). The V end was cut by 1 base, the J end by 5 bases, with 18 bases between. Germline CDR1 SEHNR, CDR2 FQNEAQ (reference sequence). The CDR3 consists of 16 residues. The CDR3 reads CASSLVLGGAGDEQYF. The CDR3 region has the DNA TGTGCCAGCAGCTTAGTTTTAGGCGGGGCTGGTGACGAGCAGTACTTC.

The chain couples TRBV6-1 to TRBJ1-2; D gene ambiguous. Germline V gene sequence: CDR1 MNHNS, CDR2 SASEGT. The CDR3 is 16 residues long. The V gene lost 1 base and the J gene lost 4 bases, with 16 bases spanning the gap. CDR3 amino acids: CASSEGGAVGGYGYTF. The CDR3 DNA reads TGTGCCAGCAGTGAAGGAGGTGCGGTTGGAGGCTATGGCTACACCTTC.

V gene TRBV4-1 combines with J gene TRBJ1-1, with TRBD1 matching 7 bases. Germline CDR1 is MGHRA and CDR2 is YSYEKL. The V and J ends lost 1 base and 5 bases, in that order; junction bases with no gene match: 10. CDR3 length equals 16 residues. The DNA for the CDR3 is TGCGCCAGCAGCCAAGCGGGGCAGGGGGTGACTACTGAAGCTTTCTTT. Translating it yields CASSQAGQGVTTEAFF.

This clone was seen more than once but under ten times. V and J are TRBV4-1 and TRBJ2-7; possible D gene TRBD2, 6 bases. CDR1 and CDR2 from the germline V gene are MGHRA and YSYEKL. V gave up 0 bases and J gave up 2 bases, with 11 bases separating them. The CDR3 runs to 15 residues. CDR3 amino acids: CASSQEPGVPYEQYF. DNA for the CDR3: TGCGCCAGCAGCCAAGAACCGGGGGTGCCCTACGAGCAGTACTTC.

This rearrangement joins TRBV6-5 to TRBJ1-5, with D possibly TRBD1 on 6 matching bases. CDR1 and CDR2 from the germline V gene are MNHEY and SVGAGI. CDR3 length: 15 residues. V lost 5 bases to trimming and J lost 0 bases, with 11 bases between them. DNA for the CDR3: TGTGCCAGCAGTCCCCTGACAGGTAGCAATCAGCCCCAGCATTTT. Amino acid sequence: CASSPLTGSNQPQHF.

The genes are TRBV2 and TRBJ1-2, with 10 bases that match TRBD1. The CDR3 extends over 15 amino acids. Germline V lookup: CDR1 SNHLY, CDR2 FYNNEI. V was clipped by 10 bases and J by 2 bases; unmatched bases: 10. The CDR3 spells CATPARTGGNYGYTF. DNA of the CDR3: TGTGCCACTCCAGCCAGGACAGGGGGGAACTATGGCTACACCTTC.

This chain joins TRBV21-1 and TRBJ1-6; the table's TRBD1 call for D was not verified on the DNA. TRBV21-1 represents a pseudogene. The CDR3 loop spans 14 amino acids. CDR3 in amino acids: CASSKDCQNSPLHF. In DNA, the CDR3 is TGTGCCAGCAGCAAAGATTGTCAGAATTCACCCCTCCACTTT.

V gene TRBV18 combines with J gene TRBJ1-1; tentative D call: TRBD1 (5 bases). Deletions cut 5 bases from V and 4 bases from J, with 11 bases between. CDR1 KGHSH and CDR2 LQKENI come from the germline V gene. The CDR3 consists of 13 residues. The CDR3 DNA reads TGTGCCAGCTCAAGGGGATGGGGCACTGAAGCTTTCTTT. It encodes CASSRGWGTEAFF.

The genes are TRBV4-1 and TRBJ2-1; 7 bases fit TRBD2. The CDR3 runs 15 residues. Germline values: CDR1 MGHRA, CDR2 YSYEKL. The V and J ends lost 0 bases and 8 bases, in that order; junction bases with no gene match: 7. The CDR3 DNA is TGCGCCAGCAGCCAAGACCAGCGGGGTCGGGATGAGCAGTTCTTC. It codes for CASSQDQRGRDEQFF.

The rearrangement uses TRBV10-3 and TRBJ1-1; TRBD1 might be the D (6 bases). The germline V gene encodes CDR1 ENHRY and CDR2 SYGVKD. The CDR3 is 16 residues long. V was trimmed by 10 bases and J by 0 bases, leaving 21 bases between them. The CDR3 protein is CATRGQGFGMNTEAFF. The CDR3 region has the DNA TGTGCCACCCGAGGCCAGGGGTTTGGGATGAACACTGAAGCTTTCTTT.

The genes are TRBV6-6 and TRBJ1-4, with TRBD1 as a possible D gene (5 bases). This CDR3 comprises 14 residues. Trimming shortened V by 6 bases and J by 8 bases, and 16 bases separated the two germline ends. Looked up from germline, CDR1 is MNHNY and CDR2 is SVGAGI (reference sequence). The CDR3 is CASSSGRGEEKLFF. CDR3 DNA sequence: TGTGCCAGCAGCTCCGGGAGAGGGGAGGAAAAACTGTTTTTT.

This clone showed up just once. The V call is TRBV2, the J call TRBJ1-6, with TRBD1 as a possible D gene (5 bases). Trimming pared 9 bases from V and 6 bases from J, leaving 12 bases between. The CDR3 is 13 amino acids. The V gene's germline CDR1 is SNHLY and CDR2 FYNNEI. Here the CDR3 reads CASVQGGNSPLHF. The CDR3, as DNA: TGTGCCAGTGTCCAGGGAGGTAATTCACCCCTCCACTTT.

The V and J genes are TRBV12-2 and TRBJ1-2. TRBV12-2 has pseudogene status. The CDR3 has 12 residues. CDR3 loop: CASRTPHAGYTF. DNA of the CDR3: TGTGCAAGTCGCACGCCTCACGCGGGCTACACCTTC.

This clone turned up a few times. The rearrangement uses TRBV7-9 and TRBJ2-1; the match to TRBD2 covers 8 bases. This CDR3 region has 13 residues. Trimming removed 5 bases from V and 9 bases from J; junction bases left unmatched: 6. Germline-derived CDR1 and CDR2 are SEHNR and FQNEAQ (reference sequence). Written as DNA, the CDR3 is TGTGCCAGCAGCGTCCTGACTAGCGCTGAGCAGTTCTTC. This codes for CASSVLTSAEQFF.